The entry below describes one T cell receptor (beta chain). How the authors handled the data: Estimated nucleated cell counts came from reference gene primer amplification. The data were produced by immunoSEQ multiplex PCR, yet TCRdb's version contains in-frame clones alone and is incomplete. V and J calls and clone size are those listed in that table; D and trimming were worked out from the DNA. The sample yields roughly 320,000 clones, more than 90% seen once. These data are taken from a study of blood T cell repertoires in COVID-19. Overall study: Specimens from acute and convalescent COVID-19 originated in the United States, Italy and Spain. Nucleic acid was either cDNA or gDNA, and it came from T cells, B-cell-depleted T cells, or PBMCs.

This CDR3 contains 14 residues. Germline CDR1 LNHDA, CDR2 SQIVND (reference sequence). Between the trimmed V and J ends, which lost 5 bases and 1 base, there was a span of 11 bases. Each participant's cohort was designated according to participant-reported clinical history. The chain couples TRBV19 to TRBJ1-1, with no clear D. This receptor was taken from a woman in her twenties or thirties who had been exposed to COVID-19. Sequencing was done on a sample of PBMCs or T cells enriched from blood (not recorded which). The CDR3 DNA follows: TGTGCCAGTAGTGGATGGCGGAAGAACACTGAAGCTTTCTTT. Translation gives CASSGWRKNTEAFF.